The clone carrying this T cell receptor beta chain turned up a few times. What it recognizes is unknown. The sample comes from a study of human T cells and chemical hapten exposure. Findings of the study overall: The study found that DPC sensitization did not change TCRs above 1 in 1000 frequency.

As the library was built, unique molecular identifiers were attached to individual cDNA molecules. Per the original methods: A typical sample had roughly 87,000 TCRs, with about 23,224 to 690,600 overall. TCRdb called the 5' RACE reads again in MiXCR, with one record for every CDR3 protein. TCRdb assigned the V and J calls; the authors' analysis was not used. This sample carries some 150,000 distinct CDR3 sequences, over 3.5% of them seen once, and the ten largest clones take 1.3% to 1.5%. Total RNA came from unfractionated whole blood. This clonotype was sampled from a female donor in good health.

The CDR3 sequence: CASVHYGGCRHEQFF. The CDR3 DNA reads as TGTGCCAGCGTCCACTACGGAGGGTGCCGCCATGAGCAGTTCTTC. This chain uses TRBV12-3 or TRBV12-4 with TRBJ2-1, with a tentative D call TRBD2 (6 bases). V lost 8 bases and J lost 8, with 22 bases in between. The CDR3 totals 15 residues.